Below are 2 T cell receptor beta chains sequenced from a single sample in a study of cytotoxic CD8 clonotypes in ibrutinib-treated CLL. Libraries were prepared by immunoSEQ multiplex PCR; TCRdb keeps only in-frame clonotypes and omits some of them. The table has nearly 15,000 clones, less than 80% seen once. This specimen was PBMCs, taken before ibrutinib treatment. The receptors stem from a human donor with chronic lymphocytic leukemia.

This clone was seen just once. The junction departs from the called germline gene at one end, perhaps through a read error. This chain joins TRBV15 and TRBJ1-5, with TRBD1 matching 8 bases. The CDR3 sequence is 14 residues long. Germline CDR1 and CDR2: LNHNV and YYDKDF (reference sequence). The CDR3 sequence is CATSGDRGGQPQHF. CDR3 nucleotide sequence: TGTGCCACCAGCGGAGACAGGGGAGGTCAGCCCCAGCATTTT.

The sample holds one count of this clone. The chain combines TRBV27 with TRBJ2-3; TRBD2 might be the D (7 bases). The CDR3 consists of 17 residues. Trimming removed 6 bases at V and 3 bases at J, with 22 bases between. Germline assignment: CDR1 MNHEY and CDR2 SMNVEV (reference sequence). CDR3 amino acids: CASSLYAGAAWTDTQYF. CDR3 DNA sequence: TGTGCCAGCAGCTTGTATGCGGGGGCGGCTTGGACAGATACGCAGTATTTT.